The T cell receptor (beta chain) under discussion was sequenced for a study of human T cells and chemical hapten exposure. Turning to the study itself: On roughly 2 cm by roughly 2 cm of upper inner arm skin, sensitization was performed with 2% DPC. Across the whole study, which lasted roughly 24 weeks, patients were given diphenylcyclopropenone on the scalp once a week. Study-wide results and caveats: Relative to controls, expanded TCRs formed significantly more large CDR3 similarity clusters.

MiXCR, run by TCRdb on the RACE reads, gives a single entry per CDR3 protein. Of approximately 90,000 distinct CDR3 sequences in the sample, 9.5% to 12% were seen once. With regard to this clonotype: Its matching antigen is unknown.

Time point described: patch test 2, 6 weeks after DPC sensitization. Specified treatment: therapeutic diphenylcyclopropenone sensitization with weekly scalp DPC. CDR3 length equals 15 residues. Germline CDR1 SGHTA, CDR2 FQGNSA. J was trimmed by 5 bases and V by 4 bases; bases with no gene match: 6. The rearrangement links TRBV7-2 to TRBJ2-1, with 9 bases aligning to TRBD1. The TCR originated in a man aged 35 to 55 with alopecia areata. Some clones in this sample may be carry-over from other donors' samples. Sequencing used whole blood, obtained in connection with sensitization to the hapten diphenylcyclopropenone (DPC). The CDR3 sequence: CASSSQGAPHNEQFF. The CDR3 DNA reads TGTGCCAGCAGCTCACAGGGGGCCCCCCACAATGAGCAGTTCTTC.